A selection of T cell receptor beta chains follows, all from one sample in a study of T cell repertoires in cytomegalovirus infection. TCRdb ran MiXCR on the reads and lists one entry per CDR3 protein. The top ten clones hold approximately 18% of a sample with some 700,000 distinct CDR3 sequences, 30% to 40% of them seen once. No antigen is known for these receptors. The specimen was cultured PBMCs, collected from culture after CMV antigen stimulation. These receptors originate from a human donor in good health (CMV status not recorded). Some clones in this sample may be carry-over from other donors' samples. The CDR3 runs from the conserved cysteine through the conserved F or W. Fields, in order: CDR3 length, V gene, CDR3 protein.

len: 17; v_gene: TRBV11-2; CDR3aa: CASSLGGFHSGANVLTF
len: 15; v_gene: TRBV11-2; CDR3aa: CASSLITGALNIQYF
len: 16; v_gene: TRBV7-9; CDR3aa: CASSLARLARGDEQFF
len: 14; v_gene: TRBV7-2; CDR3aa: CASKYPGGVYGYTF
len: 15; v_gene: TRBV2; CDR3aa: CASSEQGVGNQPQHF
len: 17; v_gene: TRBV6-2/TRBV6-3; CDR3aa: CASSYEGTSGIGNEQFF
len: 14; v_gene: TRBV7-2; CDR3aa: CASSLVQQYNEQFF
len: 15; v_gene: TRBV7-2; CDR3aa: CASSLVGLALNEQFF
len: 16; v_gene: TRBV11-3; CDR3aa: CASSLGGAAGSYEQYF
len: 16; v_gene: TRBV7-9; CDR3aa: CASSSGLARSSYEQYF
len: 12; v_gene: TRBV20-1; CDR3aa: CSARQAKEPLHF
len: 12; v_gene: TRBV11-2; CDR3aa: CASSSNKNIRYF
len: 12; v_gene: TRBV7-2; CDR3aa: CASSFWTSEQYF
len: 16; v_gene: TRBV28; CDR3aa: CASSPREDLGGETQYF
len: 15; v_gene: TRBV7-2; CDR3aa: CASSLAATTVDEQFF